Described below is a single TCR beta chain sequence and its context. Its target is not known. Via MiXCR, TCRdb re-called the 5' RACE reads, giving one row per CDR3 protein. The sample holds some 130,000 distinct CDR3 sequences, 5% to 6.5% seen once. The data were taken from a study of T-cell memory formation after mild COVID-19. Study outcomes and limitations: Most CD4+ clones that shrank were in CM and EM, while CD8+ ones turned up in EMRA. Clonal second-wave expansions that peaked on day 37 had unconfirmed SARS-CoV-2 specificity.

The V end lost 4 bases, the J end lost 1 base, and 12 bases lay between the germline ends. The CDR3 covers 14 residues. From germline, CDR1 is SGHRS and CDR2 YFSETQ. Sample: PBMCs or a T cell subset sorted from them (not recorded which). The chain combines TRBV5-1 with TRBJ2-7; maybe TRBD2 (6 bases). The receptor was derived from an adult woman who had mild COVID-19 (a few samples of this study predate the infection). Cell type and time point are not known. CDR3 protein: CASSPDYGSYEQYF. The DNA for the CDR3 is TGCGCCAGCAGCCCGGACTATGGGTCCTACGAGCAGTACTTC.